This T cell receptor (beta chain) originates from a study of cytotoxic CD8 clonotypes in ibrutinib-treated CLL. At the level of the study: Included were 10 to 12 relapsed/refractory and approximately 15 treatment-naive patients, of whom around 17 were IGHV unmutated.

Method: immunoSEQ multiplex PCR; TCRdb's copy keeps in-frame clones and lacks some. Of 270,000 or so clones listed, 70% to 80% are singletons. V shed 6 bases, J shed 5 bases, and the junction held 17 bases outside the gene matches. CDR1 is MDHEN, CDR2 SYDVKM, per germline. CDR3 length: 17 amino acids. Worth noting for this clone: Its cognate antigen is unknown.

Findings and caveats of the study: Timing of sampling differed between sustained-remission and progressing patients.

Specimen: PBMCs, collected at disease progression, from a patient treated with ibrutinib. This sequence was found in a human donor with chronic lymphocytic leukemia. The V and J genes are TRBV28 and TRBJ1-2, with 8 bases lining up with TRBD1. CDR3 sequence (DNA): TGTGCCAGCAGCCCAGGGGGCGGAACCATTTTTGCTTATGGCTACACCTTC. This codes for CASSPGGGTIFAYGYTF.